The source of this T cell receptor beta chain is a study of control samples from healthy donors and cancer patients. This clone was detected once. Losses at the gene ends were 6 bases for V and 3 bases for J; bases not matched to a gene: 15. Germline loops: CDR1 MNHEY, CDR2 SMNVEV (reference sequence). The CDR3 is 18 amino acids. The method was immunoSEQ multiplex PCR; TCRdb's version includes in-frame clones alone and lacks a portion of them. The sample has some 140,000 clones; roughly 90% are singletons. The TCR originated in a man aged 50 to 59 with head and neck cancer. The sequenced sample consisted of PBMCs. This rearrangement joins TRBV27 to TRBJ2-3; 10 bases fit TRBD2. CDR3 in amino acids: CASSIPEAGGPGTDTQYF. The CDR3 DNA sequence: TGTGCCAGCAGCATACCAGAAGCGGGAGGGCCCGGAACAGATACGCAGTATTTT.